The source of this T cell receptor beta chain is a study of cytomegalovirus exposure and HLA in healthy donors. Overall study: Early on, a data release was issued that held 80 million or so unique TCRs from HLA-typed donors. Most genotyped donors, around 78% of 300 to 400, had Caucasian-associated genetic ancestry.

In germline, CDR1 is MNHNS, CDR2 SASEGT. Trimming at V came to 1 base and at J to 5 bases, leaving 8 bases not matched to a gene. The length of the CDR3 is 16 residues. The study's findings and limits: Highly shared variants forming one cluster were likely a sequencing artifact.

To note about this clone: Its antigen is unidentified.

In the PCR, 60 Vbeta and 13 Jbeta primers were used. Authors' methods: As a later analysis found, there were roughly 80 million unique TCR beta chains, of which roughly 11 million were shared. TCRdb keeps only in-frame clones here, not all; method: immunoSEQ multiplex PCR. V and J calls and clone size come straight from that table; D and trimming were deduced from the DNA. The sample yields about 220,000 clones, roughly 80% seen once. This chain connects TRBV6-1 to TRBJ2-1; 7 nucleotides align to TRBD2. This TCR was sampled from a woman in her forties in good health and CMV-seropositive. The sequencing sample was made of PBMCs. The chain's CDR3 is CASSEGRGSYDNEQFF. In DNA, the CDR3 is TGTGCCAGCAGTGAAGGGCGCGGGAGTTATGACAATGAGCAGTTCTTC.